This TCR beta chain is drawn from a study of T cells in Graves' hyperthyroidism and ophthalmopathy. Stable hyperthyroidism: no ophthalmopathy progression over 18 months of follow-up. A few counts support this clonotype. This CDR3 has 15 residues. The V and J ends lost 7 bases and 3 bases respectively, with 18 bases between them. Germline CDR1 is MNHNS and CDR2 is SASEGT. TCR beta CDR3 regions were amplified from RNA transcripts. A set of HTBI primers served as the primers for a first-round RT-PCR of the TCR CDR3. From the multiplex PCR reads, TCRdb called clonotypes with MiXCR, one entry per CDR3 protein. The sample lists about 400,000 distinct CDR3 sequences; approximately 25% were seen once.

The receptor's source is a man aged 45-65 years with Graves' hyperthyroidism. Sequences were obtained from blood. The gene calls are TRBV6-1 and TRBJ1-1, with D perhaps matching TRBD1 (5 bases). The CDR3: CASTQGAEGDTEAFF. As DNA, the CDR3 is TGTGCCAGCACCCAAGGGGCAGAAGGGGACACTGAAGCTTTCTTT.